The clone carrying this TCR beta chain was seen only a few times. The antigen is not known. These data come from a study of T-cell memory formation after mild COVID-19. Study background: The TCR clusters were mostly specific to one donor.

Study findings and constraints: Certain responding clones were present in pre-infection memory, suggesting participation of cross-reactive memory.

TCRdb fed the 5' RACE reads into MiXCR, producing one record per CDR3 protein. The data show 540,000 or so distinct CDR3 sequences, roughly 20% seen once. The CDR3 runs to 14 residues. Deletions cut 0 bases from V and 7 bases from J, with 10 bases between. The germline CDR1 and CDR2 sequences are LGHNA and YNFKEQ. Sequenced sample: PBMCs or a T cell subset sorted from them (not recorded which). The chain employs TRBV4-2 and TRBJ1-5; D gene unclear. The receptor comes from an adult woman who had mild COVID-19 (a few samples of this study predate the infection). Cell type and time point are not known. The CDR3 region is CASSQDLGEQPQHF. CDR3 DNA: TGTGCCAGCAGCCAAGATCTGGGTGAGCAGCCCCAGCATTTT.